This TCR beta chain was observed in a study of blood T cell repertoires in COVID-19 (dated by TCRdb to between 2020 and 2021). Study-level background: Recovered participants in ImmuneRACE Cohort 3 were defined as having two consecutive negative NP/OP PCR tests, clearance from a healthcare professional, or resolution of symptoms. Samples from collaborators originated in the United States, Italy and Spain and spanned both the acute and convalescent phases of COVID-19. The repertoires were released in a freely available public database meant as a resource for research on the immune response to SARS-CoV-2. Where available, HLA class I and class II types were taken from metadata supplied by the sample provider and were not determined by assay-based typing. The material from the prospective study consisted of cDNA or gDNA derived from T cells, B-cell-depleted T cells, or PBMCs. The samples were drawn from two sources: the first 160 participants of the ongoing ImmuneRACE study, and approximately 1,300 subjects contributed by 6 global collaborators. Nearly every sample came with metadata listing a de-identified subject ID, COVID-19 status, age in years and sex. The dataset comprised deeply sampled blood TCRbeta repertoires from subjects exposed to, actively infected with, or recovered from COVID-19.

What the work shows at the level of the full study, not this receptor alone: How much clinical and demographic metadata was included differed by source and by participant, and the metadata was provided uncurated.

The immunoSEQ Assay, a bias-controlled multiplex PCR, was used to amplify TCRbeta CDR3 regions from genomic DNA. The study's processing was this. Within the assay, amplification of reference gene primers was used to estimate how many nucleated cells each sample contained. Sequence reads were collapsed and filtered to measure the absolute abundance of every unique TCRbeta CDR3 rearrangement. For each sample, productive Simpson clonality was calculated as the square root of Simpson's diversity index across productive rearrangements. Entries here come from immuneACCESS through TCRdb and include only in-frame sequences with V and J called. Some clones fail to appear in such tables; in the studies checked, an unresolved V gene covers under half of the shortfall, and the cause of the remainder is unknown. The V and J calls and clone size are taken from that table; D and trimming were inferred from the DNA. Recorded for this sample are about 210,000 clones; around nine tenths of them occurred a single time. The ten largest clonotypes hold 5.5% to 8.5% of the sample.

Relative to germline, V is 3 bases shorter and J is 4 bases shorter, with 19 bases between their ends. The CDR3 covers 17 residues, taking in both the cysteine and the phenylalanine. The read is trimmed to its CDR3 DNA, 51 bases read in frame from base 1. The germline V gene specifies MDHEN as CDR1 and SYDVKM as CDR2. In the prospective study, participants were about 18 to 100 years old, resided in about two dozen geographic areas of the United States, and were enrolled through a virtual design. To assign participants to cohorts, the prospective study relied on clinical history that participants themselves reported in a screening survey and a study questionnaire. In the prospective study, mobile phlebotomists collected whole blood, serum and a nasopharyngeal or oropharyngeal swab from each participant. Over an approximately two-month period, participants in the prospective study had the option of providing additional blood draws and questionnaires. Blood samples from the prospective study were shipped frozen or at room temperature prior to DNA extraction.

This clone was detected only a few times. The antigen it recognizes is unknown. No base quality information exists; no much larger clone differs at one position. The material sequenced was PBMCs or T cells enriched from blood (not recorded which). This receptor was taken from a man aged 30 to 45 in a cohort exposed to, infected with or recovered from COVID-19 (not recorded which). This chain joins TRBV28 to TRBJ1-5; perhaps TRBD1 is the D gene, with 5 bases matching. CDR3 loop: CASSFPGQGSRNQPQHF. The nucleotide sequence reads TGTGCCAGCAGTTTCCCTGGGCAGGGCAGCCGGAATCAGCCCCAGCATTTT.